This section outlines one T cell receptor beta chain sequence together with its context. The antigen is undetermined. These data belong to a study of T cells after yellow fever vaccination. Findings of the study overall: On re-exposure, the response was weaker but peaked faster, at day 5 versus 15. Post-booster reappearance was seen for most primary-vaccination clones (about 96% CD4, 75% to 90% CD8).

The CDR3 has 12 residues. Germline V lookup: CDR1 MDHEN, CDR2 SYDVKM. The germline V and J ends were trimmed by 3 bases and 8 bases, with 8 bases remaining between them. TCRdb fed the 5' RACE reads into MiXCR, producing one record per CDR3 protein. The sample holds over 300,000 distinct CDR3 sequences, around 6.8% seen once. Sequenced material: PBMCs, taken roughly 46 days after the first yellow fever vaccination. The sequence was obtained from a man aged 18 to 35 who received the YFV17D yellow fever vaccine. The V gene is TRBV28, the J gene TRBJ2-4; D tentatively reads TRBD1 or TRBD2 (5 bases each). The CDR3 protein is CASSFRDHIQYF. In DNA form, the CDR3 reads TGTGCCAGCAGTTTCAGGGACCACATTCAGTACTTC. The variable domain in full, with the rest retrieved from reference TRBV28 and TRBJ2-4, is DVKVTQSSRYLVKRTGEKVFLECVQDMDHENMFWYRQDPGLGLRLIYFSYDVKMKEKGDIPEGYSVSREKKERFSLILESASTNQTSMYLCASSFRDHIQYFGAGTRLSVL.